This TCR beta chain was sequenced during a study of T-cell reconstitution after alpha-beta-depleted transplantation in children. Study-wide results and limits: Expanded clones from the graft, numbering several hundred, reportedly supplied alpha-beta T cells about two months after transplant. A year post-transplant, T-cell counts and diversity derived mostly from newly produced T cells.

Trimming pared 4 bases from V and 6 bases from J, leaving 13 bases between. Germline assignment: CDR1 SQVTM and CDR2 ANQGSEA. CDR3 length: 12 amino acids. Regarding this clonotype: Its antigen is as yet unknown.

Molecular barcoding with unique molecular identifiers was used for the TCRbeta library. TCRdb analysed the PCR reads with MiXCR anew, one entry per CDR3 protein. Of 200,000 to 300,000 distinct CDR3 sequences listed, about 26% were seen once; the top ten hold 2.6%. This chain uses TRBV29-1 with TRBJ2-7; either TRBD1 or TRBD2 may supply D (5 bases each). This TCR was sampled from a girl aged 2-10 years with Fanconi anemia, due to receive a stem cell transplant. The specimen was PBMCs, collected before TCRalphabeta/CD19-depleted stem cell transplant. The CDR3 nucleotides read TGCAGCGTTGGTCCAGTGGGGACCGAGCAGTACTTC. Protein: CSVGPVGTEQYF.